Reported below is one T cell receptor (beta chain). Its antigen has not been determined. Per-base quality was not reported, and no clone a single base away is much larger than it. The sample is drawn from a study of Ad26.COV2.S vaccination and SARS-CoV-2 variants (dated by TCRdb to the early 2020s). Notes on the research overall: Donors in the vaccine arm were drawn from COV1001, a multicentre, randomized, double-blind, placebo-controlled phase I-IIa trial testing Ad26.COV2.S in healthy adults. The specificity and breadth of SARS-CoV-2-reactive T cell receptors after Ad26.COV2.S vaccination were assessed by TCRbeta repertoire sequencing. Trial participants were randomized into five groups of five, in which low-dose or high-dose Ad26.COV2.S was given once or twice, or placebo was given on both occasions. A total of roughly 32 samples were included in the TCR-sequenced set, comprising about 20 Ad26.COV2.S vaccine recipients, 5 placebo recipients and 8 SARS-CoV-2 convalescent individuals. Ad26.COV2.S was administered intramuscularly at 5 x 10^10 or 1 x 10^11 viral particles, either as a single shot or as two shots given 56 days apart. Investigators did not know the trial group allocation while performing experiments and assessing outcomes.

Inclusive of the bounding cysteine and phenylalanine, the CDR3 is 14 residues long. Of the read, only the CDR3 DNA is kept; its 42 bases are in frame from base 1. The germline V gene encodes CDR1 MNHEY and CDR2 SVGAGI. V loses 5 bases, J loses 6 bases, and the germline ends lie 17 bases apart. In light of the paper, this sample's treatment or condition label describes: around 19 received Ad26.COV2.S at low or high dose, single or two shots; 5 received placebo; per-sample allocation not given. For vaccine and placebo recipients, repertoires were sequenced using samples collected on day 63 after the first injection. Between 29 July and 7 August 2020, Cohort 1b enrolled some 25 adults aged 18-55 years at one site in Boston, USA. Ad26.COV2.S was a replication-incompetent adenovirus type 26 vector that expressed a prefusion-stabilized SARS-CoV-2 spike protein derived from the original Wuhan strain. The immunoSEQ Assay was the method used to sequence TCRbeta CDR3 regions. After extraction, genomic DNA underwent amplification by bias-controlled multiplex PCR, followed by high-throughput sequencing. From the authors' description of their analysis: To quantify the absolute abundance of every unique TCRbeta CDR3 region, sequences were collapsed and filtered. T cell fraction was estimated by normalizing TCRbeta template counts to usable DNA, with usable DNA measured through amplification of reference genes found in all nucleated cells. Repertoire TCRs were annotated as SARS-CoV-2-specific when V gene, CDR3 amino acid sequence and J gene were exactly matched to a known reactive TCR set. The reference SARS-CoV-2 TCR set was obtained from MIRA and was filtered for enrichment in COVID-19-positive ImmuneCODE repertoires, whereby public or cross-reactive TCRs were removed. Drawing on the MIRA antigens, annotated TCRs were analysed further at the level of specific ORF or position within ORF. Breadth was defined as the number of annotated unique rearrangements divided by the total number of unique productive rearrangements, and depth was defined as the summed frequency of the annotated unique rearrangements. Group comparisons of TCR breadth used two-sided Wilcoxon rank-sum tests. TCRdb limited this immuneACCESS table to in-frame rearrangements with V and J called. A share of clones is missing; checked studies link under half to unresolved V genes, and the rest is unexplained. V, J and clone size were drawn from that table, and D and trimming were deduced from the DNA. The sample table lists 300,000 to 400,000 clones, about nine tenths of them with a count of one. Of the sample, about 5.4% is held by the ten largest clones.

What the authors observed across the whole study: The authors noted that the TCR breadth and depth analyses may have underestimated total T cell responses. The study was not powered for comparison of responses between vaccine doses or regimens. Vaccine and placebo recipients had similar non-spike TCR breadth, a finding consistent with the vaccine containing only spike. Compared with placebo recipients, Ad26.COV2.S recipients showed higher spike-specific TCR breadth (P = 0.0014). Substantial breadth of spike-specific CD8+ and CD4+ T cell responses was reported after vaccination.

The V gene is TRBV6-5 and the J gene is TRBJ2-7; the D segment might be TRBD1 or TRBD2, since each matches 5 bases. Sample: peripheral blood, taken in a trial of Ad26.COV2.S vaccine versus placebo. This clonotype was sampled from a person between 18 and 65 years old who received the Ad26.COV2.S COVID-19 vaccine or a placebo. CDR3 loop: CASSRRTGTGEQYF. The nucleotide sequence reads as follows: TGTGCCAGCAGTCGGCGGACGGGGACGGGCGAGCAGTACTTC.